The next 12 T cell receptor beta chains were all read from a single sample in a study of blood T cells in healthy people across ages. Then a second PCR, running roughly 6 to 12 cycles, was carried out with a sample-barcoded 5' primer and a J-beta primer mix. TCRdb reprocessed the 5' RACE reads with MiXCR, giving one entry per CDR3 protein. The sample consists of 1.8 million or so distinct CDR3 sequences, 39% of them appearing once. Input material: blood. The source of these receptors is a human donor in good health.

This clonotype was picked up a small number of times. The chain has TRBV18 and TRBJ1-2; D unresolved. The V gene lost 1 base and the J gene lost 4 bases, with 13 bases spanning the gap. The germline V gene encodes CDR1 KGHSH and CDR2 LQKENI. CDR3 length: 15 amino acids. Written as DNA, the CDR3 is TGTGCCAGCTCACCACAGGACGCCCCGATCTATGGCTACACCTTC. As protein: CASSPQDAPIYGYTF.

V gene TRBV12-3 or TRBV12-4 combines with J gene TRBJ2-1; 12 nucleotides align to TRBD2. The CDR3 extends over 15 amino acids. V was clipped by 10 bases and J by 7 bases; unmatched bases: 11. CDR3 DNA: TGTGCCAACCTAGATTCTAGCGGGGGGGCTAATGAGCAGTTCTTC. Amino acid sequence: CANLDSSGGANEQFF.

V and J are TRBV20-1 and TRBJ2-4; D may match TRBD1 or TRBD2 (6 bases each). V lost 5 bases to trimming and J lost 13 bases, with 30 bases between them. CDR1 is DFQATT, CDR2 SNEGSKA, per germline (reference sequence). The CDR3 runs to 16 residues. The CDR3 region has the DNA TGCAGTGCTCCCCGAGGTCTGGGGGGCGACGACAATGAGCAGTACTTC. Its translation: CSAPRGLGGDDNEQYF.

The rearrangement uses TRBV10-3 and TRBJ1-1; D remains unclear. Germline loops: CDR1 ENHRY, CDR2 SYGVKD. The CDR3 contains 13 residues. V lost 7 bases to trimming and J lost 1 base, with 10 bases between them. The DNA for the CDR3 is TGTGCCATCAAAGGTACGGGGAACACTGAAGCTTTCTTT. Its translation: CAIKGTGNTEAFF.

The CDR3 sequence is CASRLTAFLQETQYF. The CDR3 bases are TGTGCCAGCAGATTGACAGCGTTCCTACAAGAGACCCAGTACTTC. This chain connects TRBV2 to TRBJ2-5; D possibly corresponds to TRBD1 (5 bases). CDR3 length: 15 amino acids. The germline V gene has CDR1 SNHLY and CDR2 FYNNEI. Deletions cut 6 bases from V and 2 bases from J, with 16 bases between.

CDR3 region: CASSVDSLGNQPQHF. The CDR3 bases are TGTGCCAGCAGCGTAGACAGCCTTGGGAATCAGCCCCAGCATTTT. The rearrangement joins TRBV9 to TRBJ1-5, with D unclear. This CDR3 has 15 residues. The germline CDR1 and CDR2 sequences are SGDLS and YYNGEE. The germline V and J ends were trimmed by 0 bases and 4 bases, with 11 bases remaining between them.

The rearrangement uses TRBV20-1 and TRBJ1-2, with 7 bases identical to TRBD1. The germline V gene encodes CDR1 DFQATT and CDR2 SNEGSKA (reference sequence). CDR3 size: 15 residues. With V trimmed by 0 bases and J by 3 bases, 7 bases remained unmatched. The CDR3 nucleotides read TGCAGTGCTAGAGATCAGGGGGAAGGCGACTATGGCTACACCTTC. Translated, it gives CSARDQGEGDYGYTF.

This clonotype was seen only a few times. The chain is built from TRBV27 and TRBJ2-4, with 11 bases fitting TRBD2. The better agreement between TRBJ2-7 and the DNA end casts doubt on the J call. The CDR3 contains 14 residues. The germline V gene has CDR1 MNHEY and CDR2 SMNVEV (reference sequence). The CDR3 nucleotides are TGTGCCAGCAGCCCTAGCGGGGGGTACAACGAGCAGTACTTC. It translates to CASSPSGGYNEQYF.

This clonotype was detected a few times. The junction differs from germline at one of its ends, possibly a read error. CDR3 sequence: CASTYRGAYNEQFF. The CDR3 nucleotides are TGTGCCAGCACTTACAGGGGGGCCTACAATGAGCAGTTCTTC. The rearrangement uses TRBV6-2 or TRBV6-3 and TRBJ2-1, with 8 nucleotides matching TRBD1. The CDR3 covers 14 residues. The germline V gene encodes CDR1 MNHEY and CDR2 SVGEGT.

The gene calls are TRBV4-2 and TRBJ2-2, with 8 bases lining up with TRBD2. Germline CDR1 reads LGHNA; CDR2 reads YNFKEQ. This CDR3 has 16 amino acids. Unmatched junction bases numbered 10, after V lost 3 bases and J lost 7 bases. The CDR3: CASSQGSPGLDGELFF. CDR3 bases: TGTGCCAGCAGCCAGGGCTCACCGGGACTAGACGGGGAGCTGTTTTTT.

This clonotype has more than one count but fewer than ten. This chain links TRBV20-1 with TRBJ2-7; TRBD2 matches 9 bases. Germline values: CDR1 DFQATT, CDR2 SNEGSKA (reference sequence). The junction had 5 bases not matched to a gene; V was cut back by 4 bases and J by 4 bases. The CDR3 contains 13 residues. CDR3 sequence: CSANRAGGYEQYF. For the CDR3, the DNA is TGCAGTGCTAATCGAGCGGGGGGATACGAGCAGTACTTC.

The rearrangement uses TRBV29-1 and TRBJ2-1; 13 bases map to TRBD2. CDR1 SQVTM and CDR2 ANQGSEA come from the germline V gene. Trimming cost V 8 bases and J 9 bases; bases outside gene matches: 7. This CDR3 has 13 residues. The DNA for the CDR3 is TGCAGCATTAGGACTAGCGGGGGAGGTGAGCAGTTCTTC. This translates into CSIRTSGGGEQFF.